A selection of T cell receptor beta chains follows, all from one sample in a study of monozygotic twins with inflammatory bowel disease. TCRdb reprocessed the 5' RACE reads; each CDR3 protein has one entry and no DNA is given. This listing includes around 410,000 distinct CDR3 sequences. The sequenced sample was blood. The receptors derive from a human donor with ulcerative colitis or Crohn's disease, or a healthy co-twin of an affected twin (not recorded which). Both conserved end residues are part of each CDR3.

J | V | CDR3
TRBJ2-3 | TRBV7-2 | CASSVQSWDTQYF
TRBJ1-5 | TRBV6-1 | CASSPGTGSNQPQHF
TRBJ2-7 | TRBV20-1 | CSAPDRDRGLTYEQYF
TRBJ1-3 | TRBV7-9 | CASSPYLASSGNTIYF
TRBJ1-2 | TRBV5-1 | CASSLDLRKNHGYTF
TRBJ2-1 | TRBV5-5 | CASSVAGTGGYNEQFF
TRBJ1-1 | TRBV13 | CASRSRTGGVTEAFF
TRBJ2-2 | TRBV7-3 | CASSVLAGSVAGELFF
TRBJ1-2 | TRBV30 | CAWSVPVGARGYTF
TRBJ2-3 | TRBV20-1 | CSASDSGRVTDTQYF
TRBJ2-7 | TRBV20-1 | CSARFAGGTHEQYF
TRBJ2-7 | TRBV15 | CATSRKDSRGEQYF
TRBJ2-7 | TRBV19 | CASSIAARGVINEQYF
TRBJ1-3 | TRBV20-1 | CSARDFGQAGNTIYF
TRBJ2-5 | TRBV5-1 | CASSLGTGGLKTQYF
TRBJ2-1 | TRBV5-1 | CASSRNREDEQFF
TRBJ2-5 | TRBV5-1 | CASSLSPQVRQETQYF
TRBJ1-1 | TRBV6-2/TRBV6-3 | CASSPIPDDEAFF
TRBJ1-2 | TRBV20-1 | CSAYTGNYGYTF
TRBJ2-7 | TRBV5-7 | CASSLPPPIYEQYF
TRBJ1-2 | TRBV7-2 | CASSFGPGGSYGYTF
TRBJ2-6 | TRBV5-1 | CASSLLQGPGANVLTF
TRBJ2-6 | TRBV11-2 | CASSLVGRSSGANVLTF
TRBJ1-4 | TRBV5-1 | CASSLTGNEVLFF
TRBJ1-2 | TRBV15 | CATSREAGRVYGYTF
TRBJ1-1 | TRBV10-2 | CASRGPSMNTEAFF
TRBJ2-1 | TRBV11-2 | CASSQADLYNEQFF
TRBJ2-7 | TRBV12-3/TRBV12-4 | CASSPGQGLSYEQYF
TRBJ2-2 | TRBV30 | CAWSVPAGELFF
TRBJ2-2 | TRBV6-5 | CASSYTGGLETGELFF
TRBJ1-5 | TRBV20-1 | CSASAPGTDNQPQHF
TRBJ2-5 | TRBV29-1 | CSAGGVMGSRAQTQYF
TRBJ2-7 | TRBV12-3/TRBV12-4 | CASSPPPWGSREYEQYF
TRBJ2-3 | TRBV4-1 | CASSQALGTRTDTQYF
TRBJ2-1 | TRBV3-1 | CASSQDQGLTYEQFF
TRBJ2-7 | TRBV5-1 | CASYDRGNEQYF
TRBJ1-4 | TRBV7-9 | CASTDSQTNEKLFF
TRBJ1-3 | TRBV27 | CASSERGYSGNTIYF
TRBJ1-6 | TRBV18 | CASSRSSQGDSPLHF
TRBJ1-4 | TRBV6-5 | CASSSGTGNEKLFF
TRBJ1-1 | TRBV6-1 | CASIRGGSDTEAFF
TRBJ2-7 | TRBV20-1 | CTTTGSSGLATYEQYF
TRBJ2-7 | TRBV30 | CAWSLGRSQYF
TRBJ2-1 | TRBV7-9 | CASSRPDRVVRNEQFF
TRBJ2-5 | TRBV5-1 | CASSSLAGEGETQYF
TRBJ1-3 | TRBV9 | CASSVVEGPGNTIYF
TRBJ2-5 | TRBV5-1 | CASSLTAVPQTQYF
TRBJ1-6 | TRBV5-1 | CASSSGQEGSPLHF
TRBJ2-5 | TRBV15 | CATSSGGFREETQYF
TRBJ1-6 | TRBV5-4 | CASSLGQDHSPLHF
TRBJ1-2 | TRBV7-9 | CASSLSPGDYGYTF
TRBJ2-5 | TRBV6-1 | CASSEIGETQYF
TRBJ2-7 | TRBV5-1 | CASSLGREPGLLYEQYF
TRBJ2-7 | TRBV20-1 | CSGTSGSEQYF
TRBJ1-4 | TRBV7-2 | CASSGTGWEKLFF